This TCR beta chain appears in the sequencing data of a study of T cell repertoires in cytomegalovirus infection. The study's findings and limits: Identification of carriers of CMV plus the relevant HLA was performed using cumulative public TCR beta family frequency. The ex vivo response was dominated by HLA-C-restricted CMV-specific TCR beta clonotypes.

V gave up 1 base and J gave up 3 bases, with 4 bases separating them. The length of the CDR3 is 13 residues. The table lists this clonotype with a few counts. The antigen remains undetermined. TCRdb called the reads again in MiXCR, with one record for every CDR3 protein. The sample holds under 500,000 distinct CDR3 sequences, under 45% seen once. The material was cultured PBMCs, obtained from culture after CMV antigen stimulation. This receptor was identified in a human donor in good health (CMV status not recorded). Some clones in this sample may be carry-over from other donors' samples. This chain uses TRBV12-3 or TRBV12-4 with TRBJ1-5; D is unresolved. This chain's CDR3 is CASSLEHNQPQHF. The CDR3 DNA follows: TGTGCCAGCAGTTTAGAACACAATCAGCCCCAGCATTTT.